These 22 T cell receptor beta chains share one sample of origin, sequenced in a study of technical replicates of blood from several donors. Generated by immunoSEQ multiplex PCR, the TCRdb table keeps only in-frame clones and is missing some. The table has under 85,000 clones, just under 95% seen once. Sequenced: T cells isolated from PBMCs. The receptor source for this set is a human donor in good health.

This chain joins TRBV7-2 and TRBJ2-2, with D possibly being TRBD1 (6 bases). The V end lost 7 bases, the J end lost 6 bases, and 12 bases lay between the germline ends. Germline V CDR1 and CDR2: SGHTA, FQGNSA. CDR3 length: 13 amino acids. The CDR3 DNA follows: TGTGCCAGCACAGTTGGGGGCGCCGGGGAGCTGTTTTTT. Translated, it gives CASTVGGAGELFF.

V and J are TRBV12-5 and TRBJ1-5, with D tentatively TRBD1 (5 bases). Germline V CDR1 and CDR2: LGHNT, FRNRAP. The ends were cut back, 0 bases at V and 4 bases at J, with 16 bases in the middle. This CDR3 region has 17 residues. The CDR3 sequence: CASGLVLARASNQPQHF. The CDR3 DNA follows: TGTGCTAGTGGTTTGGTACTAGCCAGGGCCAGTAATCAGCCCCAGCATTTT. Combining the CDR3 with reference TRBV12-5 and TRBJ1-5 gives the whole variable domain DARVTQTPRHKVTEMGQEVTMRCQPILGHNTVFWYRQTMMQGLELLAYFRNRAPLDDSGMPKDRFSAEMPDATLATLKIQPSEPRDSAVYFCASGLVLARASNQPQHFGDGTRLSIL.

A word on this clone: Other nucleotide sequences from this sample produce the same CDR3. The J gene is TRBJ2-7, the V gene TRBV9, with TRBD1 matching 7 bases. Germline CDR1 is SGDLS and CDR2 is YYNGEE. V trimming: 0 bases; J trimming: 3 bases; junction bases outside the gene matches: 3. This CDR3 has 14 amino acids. The CDR3 nucleotides read TGTGCCAGCAGCGTAGAAGGGGGCGGCTACGAGCAGTACTTC. It is translated as CASSVEGGGYEQYF.

Only one count was recorded for this clone. The chain is built from TRBV11-3 and TRBJ2-1; 9 bases align to TRBD2. Germline CDR1 reads SGHNT; CDR2 reads YENEEA. The CDR3 runs to 15 residues. The junction had 5 bases not matched to a gene; V was cut back by 5 bases and J by 3 bases. DNA of the CDR3: TGTGCCAGCAGCCCAAAGACTAGCGGCTACAATGAGCAGTTCTTC. This encodes CASSPKTSGYNEQFF.

The chain uses TRBV5-1 and TRBJ1-4; D gene unclear. The V end lost 2 bases, the J end lost 1 base, and 12 bases lay between the germline ends. Germline CDR1 and CDR2: SGHRS and YFSETQ. CDR3 length: 16 residues. As DNA, the CDR3 is TGCGCCAGCAGCTTCCGGGTTCGGGAAACTAATGAAAAACTGTTTTTT. Its translation: CASSFRVRETNEKLFF.

The chain joins TRBV11-2 to TRBJ2-7; 7 positions match TRBD1. The germline V gene has CDR1 SGHAT and CDR2 FQNNGV. The CDR3 extends over 14 amino acids. The ends lost 1 base at V and 4 bases at J; junction bases unmatched: 4. The CDR3 sequence is CASSLVGGGYEQYF. In DNA, the CDR3 is TGTGCCAGCAGCTTAGTAGGGGGCGGATACGAGCAGTACTTC.

This sequence joins TRBV28 and TRBJ1-3; D perhaps matches TRBD1 (5 bases). The CDR3 extends over 14 amino acids. Germline V gives CDR1 MDHEN, CDR2 SYDVKM. The V gene lost 3 bases and the J gene lost 2 bases, with 8 bases spanning the gap. The CDR3 spells CASSFLGAGNTIYF. The DNA of the CDR3 is TGTGCCAGCAGTTTTCTAGGGGCTGGAAACACCATATATTTT.

This sequence joins TRBV5-1 and TRBJ2-7, with D possibly matching TRBD1 (6 bases). The CDR3 length is 13 residues. CDR1 and CDR2 (germline): SGHRS, YFSETQ. Trimming left V 4 bases short and J 7 bases short, with 15 bases between. The CDR3 bases are TGCGCCAGCAGCCCGGACAGTCTTGGGGAGCAGTACTTC. Its protein is CASSPDSLGEQYF.

The chain is built from TRBV7-3 and TRBJ2-2; 10 nucleotides agree with TRBD1. The CDR3 spans 15 residues. Unmatched junction bases numbered 3, after V lost 2 bases and J lost 6 bases. Germline V gene lookup returns CDR1 SGHTA and CDR2 FQGTGA. The DNA for the CDR3 is TGTGCCAGCAGCTTACTAGGACAGGGGGCCGGGGAGCTGTTTTTT. Protein sequence: CASSLLGQGAGELFF.

This sequence joins TRBV6-5 and TRBJ2-1; tentative D call: TRBD2 (6 bases). Germline V lookup: CDR1 MNHEY, CDR2 SVGAGI. V was pared by 8 bases and J by 12 bases, with 20 bases between. The CDR3 is 13 amino acids. CDR3 in amino acids: CASLGVDLGGQFF. Here the CDR3 DNA reads TGTGCCAGCCTGGGAGTCGACCTGGGGGGGCAGTTCTTC.

V usage is TRBV28 and J usage is TRBJ2-3, with TRBD1 matching 7 bases. V lost 6 bases and J lost 6; bases outside the gene matches: 9. Looked up from germline, CDR1 is MDHEN and CDR2 is SYDVKM. This CDR3 region has 14 residues. The CDR3 bases are TGTGCCAGCAGCCACGACAGGGTGGCTGATACGCAGTATTTT. This gives the protein CASSHDRVADTQYF.

V gene TRBV2 combines with J gene TRBJ2-2; a possible D gene is TRBD1 (5 bases). Trimming removed 4 bases from V and 4 bases from J, with 7 bases in between. Per germline, CDR1 SNHLY and CDR2 FYNNEI. CDR3 length: 13 amino acids. This CDR3 reads CASSGQPTGELFF. CDR3 nucleotides: TGTGCCAGCAGTGGACAGCCCACCGGGGAGCTGTTTTTT.

The chain uses TRBV7-9 and TRBJ2-7, with D perhaps TRBD2 (5 bases). V was shortened by 4 bases and J by 3 bases, with 16 bases between the two germline ends. Germline loops: CDR1 SEHNR, CDR2 FQNEAQ (reference sequence). The length of the CDR3 is 15 residues. The CDR3 is CASSSLRGKLYEQYF. The CDR3 DNA reads TGTGCCAGCAGCTCCCTCCGGGGAAAGCTCTACGAGCAGTACTTC. Using reference TRBV7-9 and TRBJ2-7 for the parts outside the CDR3, the full variable domain is DTGVSQNPRHKITKRGQNVTFRCDPISEHNRLYWYRQTLGQGPEFLTYFQNEAQLEKSRLLSDRFSAERPKGSFSTLEIQRTEQGDSAMYLCASSSLRGKLYEQYFGPGTRLTVT.

This clone was observed a single time. V and J are TRBV7-2 and TRBJ2-7; 9 bases line up with TRBD1. Germline V gene sequence: CDR1 SGHTA, CDR2 FQGNSA. V was clipped by 3 bases and J by 5 bases; unmatched bases: 2. The CDR3 contains 13 residues. The DNA of the CDR3 is TGTGCCAGCAGCTTCTGGACAGGGGACGAGCAGTACTTC. Its protein is CASSFWTGDEQYF.

The V and J genes are TRBV27 and TRBJ2-1; D possibly corresponds to TRBD2 (6 bases). The CDR3 covers 14 residues. Germline V gene lookup returns CDR1 MNHEY and CDR2 SMNVEV (reference sequence). Trimming removed 5 bases from V and 8 bases from J, with 16 bases in between. This CDR3 is CASSPFGSPDEQFF. The DNA of the CDR3 is TGTGCCAGCAGTCCTTTCGGGAGTCCGGATGAGCAGTTCTTC.

This clone was observed a handful of times. V gene TRBV18 combines with J gene TRBJ1-5; possibly TRBD1 for D (6 bases). The germline V gene encodes CDR1 KGHSH and CDR2 LQKENI. This CDR3 contains 15 residues. Trimming took off 2 bases at V and 5 bases at J, with 13 bases between the two ends. The chain's CDR3 is CASSPGRGIDQPQHF. The DNA of the CDR3 is TGTGCCAGCTCACCAGGAAGGGGGATCGATCAGCCCCAGCATTTT.

The rearrangement links TRBV29-1 to TRBJ2-7; 10 nucleotides agree with TRBD2. V gave up 6 bases and J gave up 4 bases; unmatched junction bases: 6. Germline CDR1 SQVTM, CDR2 ANQGSEA. CDR3 length equals 13 residues. CDR3 amino acids: CSVASGSPYEQYF. The CDR3 DNA reads TGCAGCGTGGCTAGCGGGAGTCCGTACGAGCAGTACTTC.

This sequence joins TRBV28 and TRBJ1-2; TRBD1 might be the D (6 bases). V lost 2 bases, J lost 0 bases, and 13 bases lay in between. Germline CDR1 and CDR2: MDHEN and SYDVKM. The CDR3 runs to 16 residues. This CDR3 is CASSLVLGGTNYGYTF. CDR3 coding DNA: TGTGCCAGCAGTTTAGTATTAGGGGGAACTAACTATGGCTACACCTTC.

This clone was detected only once. V is TRBV27 and J is TRBJ1-2, with TRBD1 matching 12 bases. The CDR3 runs to 15 residues. CDR1 and CDR2 (germline): MNHEY, SMNVEV (reference sequence). V shed 11 bases and J 7 bases; nucleotides not matched to a gene: 14. The CDR3 spells CADRDRGRGRAGYTF. The CDR3 nucleotides read TGTGCCGACCGGGACAGGGGGCGAGGAAGAGCTGGCTACACCTTC.

This clone was seen just once. V and J are TRBV6-1 and TRBJ2-2; 9 bases map to TRBD1. After removal of 4 bases from V and 6 bases from J, the junction contained 9 bases not matched to a gene. This CDR3 spans 16 amino acids. The germline V gene has CDR1 MNHNS and CDR2 SASEGT. CDR3 residues: CASSGSGQGASGELFF. CDR3 nucleotide sequence: TGTGCCAGCAGTGGGTCGGGACAGGGAGCGTCCGGGGAGCTGTTTTTT.

The rearrangement joins TRBV14 to TRBJ1-2; unclear D gene. The V gene's germline CDR1 is SGHDN and CDR2 FVKESK. The CDR3 is 13 amino acids. Trimming removed 0 bases at V and 6 bases at J, with 8 bases between. CDR3 in amino acids: CASSQELADGYTF. For the CDR3, the DNA is TGTGCCAGCAGCCAAGAATTGGCCGATGGCTACACCTTC.

The chain is built from TRBV10-3 and TRBJ2-5, with a weak D call TRBD1 (5 bases). The CDR3 covers 15 residues. Germline V gene data show CDR1 as ENHRY and CDR2 as SYGVKD. Trimming took 3 bases from V and 1 from J, leaving 12 bases between them. Here the CDR3 reads CAISDSRQSQETQYF. The CDR3 DNA sequence: TGTGCCATCAGTGATTCAAGACAGAGCCAAGAGACCCAGTACTTC.